This TCR beta chain was retrieved from a study of cytomegalovirus exposure and HLA in healthy donors. The V end was cut by 4 bases, the J end by 2 bases, with 19 bases between. CDR3 length: 16 residues. Germline CDR1 is SGHNT and CDR2 is YYREEE (reference sequence). Vbeta (60) and Jbeta (13) primers were used in the PCR. Data came from immunoSEQ multiplex PCR; TCRdb stores just in-frame clones and leaves some out. The sample carries about 97,000 clones, roughly four fifths recorded once. The sample consisted of PBMCs. This rearrangement joins TRBV5-4 to TRBJ2-7, with a tentative D call TRBD2 (5 bases). This receptor was obtained from a man aged 35 to 55 in good health and CMV-seropositive. The DNA of the CDR3 is TGTGCCAGCAGCCGGGGTGGGGTGGTAGGTACCTACGAGCAGTACTTC. Translation gives CASSRGGVVGTYEQYF.